This T cell receptor (beta chain) appears in the sequencing data of a study of T cells expressing NK-cell markers. Study summary: HCMV seropositivity characterized seven of the eight sequenced donors, and seronegativity one.

The CDR3 extends over 15 amino acids. From germline, CDR1 is LNHDA and CDR2 SQIVND (reference sequence). TCRdb reanalyzed the 5' RACE reads and collapses them to one entry per CDR3 protein, without DNA. The sample table sets out about 260,000 distinct CDR3 sequences. This sequence joins TRBV19 and TRBJ1-1; TCRdb outputs TRBD1, but without DNA this stays unchecked. This clonotype was obtained from a woman between 18 and 70 years old in good health. The sequencing input was blood T cells: a sorted CD56 or NKG2C T cell subset, CD4+ or CD8+ T cells, or bulk PBMC T cells (not recorded which). The CDR3: CASSLTGQGYTEAFF.